The 28 T cell receptor beta chains below were found in one sample sequenced in a study of OX40 agonist ivuxolimab in advanced cancers. Assay: immunoSEQ multiplex PCR; the TCRdb copy retains only in-frame clones and omits some. The sample has 77,000 or so clones; roughly 86% are singletons. Material: CD4+ or CD8+ T cells sorted from blood, obtained in a trial of the OX40 agonist ivuxolimab. The receptor source for this set is an adult with an advanced solid tumor such as melanoma, head and neck, liver or kidney cancer.

The rearrangement joins TRBV28 to TRBJ2-1; TRBD1 aligns across 10 bases. The ends lost 6 bases at V and 5 bases at J; junction bases unmatched: 7. CDR1 is MDHEN and CDR2 is SYDVKM in the germline V gene. There are 15 residues in the CDR3. The CDR3 bases are TGTGCCAGCAGACCGACAGGGGGCATCAACAATGAGCAGTTCTTC. The encoded protein is CASRPTGGINNEQFF.

The CDR3 region is CASRLGGSSYNEQFF. The CDR3 region has the DNA TGTGCCAGCAGATTGGGTGGAAGCTCCTACAATGAGCAGTTCTTC. This chain connects TRBV28 to TRBJ2-1; no firm D call. This CDR3 has 15 residues. Germline assignment: CDR1 MDHEN and CDR2 SYDVKM. V dropped 6 bases and J dropped 0 bases, with 12 bases sitting between them.

This rearrangement joins TRBV6-6 to TRBJ1-1; tentative D call: TRBD1 (6 bases). V was shortened by 10 bases and J by 4 bases, with 19 bases between the two germline ends. The germline V gene has CDR1 MNHNY and CDR2 SVGAGI (reference sequence). The length of the CDR3 is 14 residues. The DNA of the CDR3 is TGTGCCACCTGCGGACCTCAAGGGGGCACTGAAGCTTTCTTT. Protein sequence: CATCGPQGGTEAFF.

CDR3 amino acids: CASILGYGYGYTF. CDR3 DNA sequence: TGTGCCAGCATACTGGGATACGGCTATGGCTACACCTTC. The chain links TRBV6-1 to TRBJ1-2; D ambiguous. The CDR3 has 13 residues. CDR1 is MNHNS, CDR2 SASEGT, per germline. Trimming removed 7 bases from V and 4 bases from J, with 13 bases in between.

This rearrangement joins TRBV19 to TRBJ2-1; D is uncertain. V lost 4 bases and J 3 bases, leaving 13 bases between the germline ends. The CDR3 has 15 amino acids. The germline gives CDR1 LNHDA, CDR2 SQIVND (reference sequence). CDR3: CASSTLLGNYNEQFF. The CDR3 nucleotides are TGTGCCAGTAGTACCCTACTTGGTAACTACAATGAGCAGTTCTTC.

The rearrangement links TRBV10-2 to TRBJ1-5; 7 bases are shared with TRBD1. The CDR3 is 17 amino acids. The V and J ends lost 0 bases and 6 bases, in that order; junction bases with no gene match: 11. CDR1 and CDR2 from the germline V gene are WSHSY and SAAADI. CDR3 sequence reads: CASSESVDRRAVQPQHF. CDR3 DNA: TGCGCCAGCAGTGAGTCGGTGGACAGGCGGGCAGTTCAGCCCCAGCATTTT.

The chain is built from TRBV5-1 and TRBJ2-1, with D tentatively TRBD2 (5 bases). The ends were cut back, 5 bases at V and 2 bases at J, with 11 bases in the middle. The CDR3 sequence is 14 residues long. Germline V gene sequence: CDR1 SGHRS, CDR2 YFSETQ. The CDR3 here is CASRDSQAYNEQFF. The CDR3 DNA reads as TGCGCCAGCAGGGACTCCCAAGCCTACAATGAGCAGTTCTTC.

The gene calls are TRBV6-1 and TRBJ2-1; D is possibly TRBD1 or TRBD2 (7 bases each). Germline CDR1 MNHNS, CDR2 SASEGT. The V end lost 5 bases, the J end lost 7 bases, and 15 bases lay between the germline ends. The CDR3 extends over 14 amino acids. CDR3: CASSPQGGRNEQFF. The CDR3 DNA sequence: TGTGCCAGCAGTCCCCAGGGGGGGCGGAATGAGCAGTTCTTC.

V usage is TRBV7-2 and J usage is TRBJ2-2; D gene unclear. V was trimmed by 5 bases and J by 7 bases, leaving 20 bases between them. The CDR3 sequence is 16 residues long. The germline CDR1 and CDR2 sequences are SGHTA and FQGNSA. CDR3 sequence reads: CASSPTLRRKDGELFF. The CDR3 DNA reads TGTGCCAGCAGCCCAACCCTCCGTAGGAAAGACGGGGAGCTGTTTTTT.

J is TRBJ2-1 and V is TRBV7-2, with 10 bases that match TRBD1. In germline, CDR1 is SGHTA, CDR2 FQGNSA. The CDR3 consists of 15 residues. The ends lost 4 bases at V and 2 bases at J; junction bases unmatched: 2. The DNA for the CDR3 is TGTGCCAGCAGCTCCGGACAGGGGGCCTACAATGAGCAGTTCTTC. This gives the protein CASSSGQGAYNEQFF.

V usage is TRBV10-3 and J usage is TRBJ2-7; D gene unclear. The V gene lost 3 bases and the J gene lost 9 bases, with 15 bases spanning the gap. In germline, CDR1 is ENHRY, CDR2 SYGVKD. The CDR3 consists of 13 residues. In DNA form, the CDR3 reads TGTGCCATCAGTGACCTCCTACGGTATGGGCAGTACTTC. Protein: CAISDLLRYGQYF.

The chain uses TRBV13 and TRBJ2-2; a possible D gene is TRBD2 (7 bases). Germline V CDR1 and CDR2: PRHDT, FYEKMQ (reference sequence). The V gene lost 2 bases and the J gene lost 4 bases, with 20 bases spanning the gap. The CDR3 totals 18 residues. The CDR3 sequence: CASSLPPERGGRTGELFF. Written as DNA, the CDR3 is TGTGCCAGCAGCTTACCTCCTGAGAGGGGGGGGCGCACCGGGGAGCTGTTTTTT.

The rearrangement uses TRBV5-5 and TRBJ2-1; TRBD2 is a possible D gene (5 bases). V shed 4 bases and J shed 2 bases, with 7 bases lying between them. The germline V gene encodes CDR1 SGHKS and CDR2 YYEKEE (reference sequence). This CDR3 is 13 amino acids long. CDR3: CASSSGPYNEQFF. CDR3 coding DNA: TGTGCCAGCAGCAGCGGTCCCTACAATGAGCAGTTCTTC.

This clone was seen only once. The chain joins TRBV2 to TRBJ2-1; 13 bases are shared with TRBD2. Trimming removed 4 bases from V and 10 bases from J; junction bases left unmatched: 7. CDR1 is SNHLY, CDR2 FYNNEI, per germline. The CDR3 has 15 residues. The CDR3 sequence: CASSGRLAGGMEQFF. The DNA for the CDR3 is TGTGCCAGCAGTGGAAGACTAGCGGGAGGTATGGAGCAGTTCTTC.

This clone was seen only a few times. The chain couples TRBV10-1 to TRBJ1-1; D possibly corresponds to TRBD1 (5 bases). This CDR3 region has 14 residues. V was pared by 0 bases and J by 11 bases, with 16 bases between. Germline-derived CDR1 and CDR2 are WNHNN and SYGVQD (reference sequence). The CDR3 loop is CASSESSGGFGAFF. CDR3 in DNA: TGCGCCAGCAGTGAGTCGTCGGGGGGATTCGGCGCTTTCTTT.

The chain employs TRBV5-5 and TRBJ2-1; 7 bases agree with TRBD1. Germline CDR1 SGHKS, CDR2 YYEKEE (reference sequence). V dropped 5 bases and J dropped 7; count of bases not matched to a gene: 12. This CDR3 region has 15 residues. CDR3 amino acids: CASRRDSFATNEQFF. The CDR3 DNA reads TGTGCCAGCAGAAGGGACAGCTTCGCAACAAATGAGCAGTTCTTC. Supplemented by reference TRBV5-5 and TRBJ2-1, the full variable domain reads DAGVTQSPTHLIKTRGQQVTLRCSPISGHKSVSWYQQVLGQGPQFIFQYYEKEERGRGNFPDRFSARQFPNYSSELNVNALLLGDSALYLCASRRDSFATNEQFFGPGTRLTVL.

The chain employs TRBV19 and TRBJ1-2; 12 bases line up with TRBD1. V gave up 3 bases and J gave up 6 bases; unmatched junction bases: 14. Germline loops: CDR1 LNHDA, CDR2 SQIVND (reference sequence). The CDR3 spans 18 residues. This CDR3 is CASSIFPRGQGARDGYTF. In DNA, the CDR3 is TGTGCCAGTAGTATCTTCCCTAGGGGACAGGGGGCACGGGATGGCTACACCTTC. Using reference TRBV19 and TRBJ1-2 for the parts outside the CDR3, the full variable domain is DGGITQSPKYLFRKEGQNVTLSCEQNLNHDAMYWYRQDPGQGLRLIYYSQIVNDFQKGDIAEGYSVSREKKESFPLTVTSAQKNPTAFYLCASSIFPRGQGARDGYTFGSGTRLTVV.

This clone was detected once. The chain joins TRBV2 to TRBJ2-1; 9 bases line up with TRBD2. Germline-derived CDR1 and CDR2 are SNHLY and FYNNEI. CDR3 length equals 15 residues. After removal of 5 bases from V and 8 bases from J, the junction contained 10 bases not matched to a gene. CDR3 in DNA: TGTGCCAGCAGTCCCGGGGCGGGGGGGACCTATGAGCAGTTCTTC. It encodes CASSPGAGGTYEQFF.

Only one count was recorded for this clone. J is TRBJ2-1 and V is TRBV19; 8 nucleotides align to TRBD2. Germline V gene sequence: CDR1 LNHDA, CDR2 SQIVND (reference sequence). The CDR3 extends over 13 amino acids. V shed 6 bases, J shed 6 bases, and the junction held 4 bases outside the gene matches. This CDR3 reads CASRNGGGNEQFF. CDR3 DNA: TGTGCCAGTAGGAACGGGGGGGGCAATGAGCAGTTCTTC.

V is TRBV5-5 and J is TRBJ2-3; D perhaps matches TRBD1 (5 bases). Trimming left V 1 base short and J 1 base short, with 13 bases between. Germline CDR1 SGHKS, CDR2 YYEKEE (reference sequence). CDR3 size: 16 residues. The DNA for the CDR3 is TGTGCCAGCAGCTTGTCGCCGGCAGGGCGCACAGATACGCAGTATTTT. It specifies CASSLSPAGRTDTQYF.

This rearrangement joins TRBV11-2 to TRBJ1-1; weak D call: TRBD1 (5 bases). Trimming cost V 6 bases and J 5 bases, with 16 bases left between them. The CDR3 is 14 amino acids. Looked up from germline, CDR1 is SGHAT and CDR2 is FQNNGV. The CDR3 reads CASSPSRGGTEAFF. CDR3 DNA: TGTGCCAGCAGTCCGTCACGGGGCGGTACTGAAGCTTTCTTT.

The rearrangement links TRBV6-5 to TRBJ1-1, with 8 nucleotides matching TRBD1. The CDR3 runs 14 residues. The germline CDR1 and CDR2 sequences are MNHEY and SVGAGI. Unmatched junction bases numbered 6, after V lost 7 bases and J lost 2 bases. The DNA of the CDR3 is TGTGCCAGCACCTCGGACAGGGCAAACACTGAAGCTTTCTTT. Protein product: CASTSDRANTEAFF.

This clone was seen only once. The J gene is TRBJ2-7, the V gene TRBV7-2, with D possibly being TRBD2 (7 bases). Germline V gene data show CDR1 as SGHTA and CDR2 as FQGNSA. This CDR3 is 15 amino acids long. Trimming removed 4 bases at V and 6 bases at J, with 19 bases between. The CDR3 loop is CASSSDRWGGLEQYF. CDR3 DNA sequence: TGTGCCAGCAGCTCAGATAGGTGGGGGGGCCTCGAGCAGTACTTC.

The chain links TRBV6-5 to TRBJ2-7, with 7 bases lining up with TRBD1. CDR1 MNHEY and CDR2 SVGAGI come from the germline V gene. V lost 3 bases to trimming and J lost 6 bases; unmatched junction nucleotides: 8. The CDR3 consists of 14 residues. CDR3 nucleotides: TGTGCCAGCAGTTATGTGGGACAGTCGTCCGAGCAGTACTTC. Protein sequence: CASSYVGQSSEQYF.

The V call is TRBV6-5, the J call TRBJ1-4; unclear D gene. The CDR3 is 14 amino acids. Per the germline V gene, CDR1 is MNHEY and CDR2 is SVGAGI. Trimming stripped 8 bases from V and 0 bases from J, with 10 bases between. The CDR3 bases are TGTGCCAGCGGGCAGCGAGCAACTAATGAAAAACTGTTTTTT. It specifies CASGQRATNEKLFF.

This clone has only a few counts. DNA of the CDR3: TGTGCCAGCAGCCCACTGGGGGGTAATTCACCCCTCCACTTT. Translating gives CASSPLGGNSPLHF. V is TRBV6-6 and J is TRBJ1-6; D might be TRBD1 (5 bases). In germline, CDR1 is MNHNY, CDR2 SVGAGI (reference sequence). The CDR3 runs to 14 residues. The V end lost 6 bases, the J end lost 6 bases, and 12 bases lay between the germline ends.

This sequence joins TRBV28 and TRBJ1-2; D ambiguous. Germline V gives CDR1 MDHEN, CDR2 SYDVKM. V gave up 6 bases and J gave up 4 bases, with 12 bases separating them. The CDR3 totals 13 residues. The CDR3 DNA is TGTGCCAGCAGCCAAGACTATCTCTATGGCTACACCTTC. Translation: CASSQDYLYGYTF.

The chain joins TRBV9 to TRBJ2-5; D ambiguous. Germline values: CDR1 SGDLS, CDR2 YYNGEE. The CDR3 runs to 13 residues. The V end lost 1 base, the J end lost 5 bases, and 9 bases lay between the germline ends. For the CDR3, the DNA is TGTGCCAGCAGCGTAACCGGAGTGGAGACCCAGTACTTC. Residues: CASSVTGVETQYF.